These 9 T cell receptor beta chains were sequenced from one sample in a study of shared clonotypes between healthy human individuals (dated by TCRdb to between 2020 and 2021). Receptors were amplified or captured by the immunoSEQ multiplex PCR assay. TCRdb stores this immuneACCESS table with in-frame sequences only. Part of the clones is absent; in the studies checked, under half of the shortfall reflects unresolved V genes, and no reason is known for the rest. The sample yields over 95,000 clones; roughly two thirds were counted once. In total, the top ten clones hold 24% of the sample. The sequenced sample consisted of memory CD8+ T cells sorted from blood. Interpreted using the paper, the cell subset or site label stands for: CD45RO+ cells pooled with CCR7-negative TemRA cells. These receptors were collected from a woman aged 25-40 years in good health.

The rearrangement links TRBV4-2 to TRBJ2-3, with TRBD2 matching 10 bases. Unmatched junction bases numbered 2, after V lost 2 bases and J lost 0 bases. Germline V gene sequence: CDR1 LGHNA, CDR2 YNFKEQ. CDR3 length equals 16 residues. The DNA for the CDR3 is TGTGCCAGCAGCCAACCAGCGGGAGGGAGCACAGATACGCAGTATTTT. It specifies CASSQPAGGSTDTQYF.

This clone was counted between two and nine times. V and J are TRBV11-2 and TRBJ2-5, with a weak D call TRBD2 (5 bases). V gave up 0 bases and J gave up 5 bases, with 16 bases separating them. The CDR3 spans 16 residues. Germline CDR1 and CDR2: SGHAT and FQNNGV. Written as DNA, the CDR3 is TGTGCCAGCAGCTTAGATCTTCGGGGTTCGGGGGAGACCCAGTACTTC. This sequence encodes CASSLDLRGSGETQYF.

This chain links TRBV27 with TRBJ2-7, with a tentative D call TRBD1 (6 bases). CDR1 and CDR2 from the germline V gene are MNHEY and SMNVEV (reference sequence). V was cut by 6 bases and J by 4 bases, with 16 bases left in between. The CDR3 runs 14 residues. CDR3 protein: CASSHAQGLYEQYF. The CDR3 DNA reads TGTGCCAGCAGCCATGCACAGGGTTTGTACGAGCAGTACTTC.

This rearrangement joins TRBV6-4 to TRBJ2-7; D is ambiguous. This CDR3 has 13 amino acids. The V end lost 4 bases, the J end lost 3 bases, and 10 bases lay between the germline ends. The V gene's germline CDR1 is MRHNA and CDR2 SNTAGT. The CDR3 nucleotides read TGTGCCAGCAGTGTTACTTTGGGCTACGAGCAGTACTTC. Its protein product is CASSVTLGYEQYF.

This chain joins TRBV6-5 and TRBJ2-6, with D possibly matching TRBD2 (5 bases). The V and J ends lost 2 bases and 2 bases respectively, with 7 bases between them. From germline, CDR1 is MNHEY and CDR2 SVGAGI. The CDR3 covers 15 residues. The CDR3 DNA is TGTGCCAGCAGTTACGACGGGGCTGGGGCCAACGTCCTGACTTTC. Translation gives CASSYDGAGANVLTF.

Many counts were recorded for this clone. The sample contains more than one DNA sequence encoding this CDR3. The chain joins TRBV9 to TRBJ2-1; D unclear. CDR3 size: 15 residues. Trimming pared 0 bases from V and 3 bases from J, leaving 10 bases between. CDR1 and CDR2 (germline): SGDLS, YYNGEE. The CDR3 DNA follows: TGTGCCAGCAGCGTAGGTAATAACTACTACAATGAGCAGTTCTTC. It specifies CASSVGNNYYNEQFF.

This rearrangement joins TRBV5-6 to TRBJ2-7; 9 bases are shared with TRBD2. The CDR3 length is 17 residues. CDR1 is SGHDT, CDR2 YYEEEE, per germline. V gave up 3 bases and J gave up 2 bases; unmatched junction bases: 12. The CDR3 DNA is TGTGCCAGCAGCTCCGGGACTAGCCTAACCAATCCCTACGAGCAGTACTTC. Amino acids: CASSSGTSLTNPYEQYF. The complete variable domain, with remaining parts taken from reference TRBV5-6 and TRBJ2-7, reads DAGVTQSPTHLIKTRGQQVTLRCSPKSGHDTVSWYQQALGQGPQFIFQYYEEEERQRGNFPDRFSGHQFPNYSSELNVNALLLGDSALYLCASSSGTSLTNPYEQYFGPGTRLTVT.

The rearrangement links TRBV27 to TRBJ2-7; D is perhaps TRBD2 (6 bases). The germline V gene encodes CDR1 MNHEY and CDR2 SMNVEV (reference sequence). V lost 4 bases and J lost 3, with 7 bases in between. The CDR3 has 12 amino acids. The CDR3 sequence is CASSYGGYEQYF. The CDR3 DNA sequence: TGTGCCAGCAGTTACGGGGGCTACGAGCAGTACTTC.

The gene calls are TRBV4-2 and TRBJ2-1; D is uncertain. Trimming took 0 bases from V and 0 from J, leaving 3 bases between them. The CDR3 extends over 14 amino acids. Germline V CDR1 and CDR2: LGHNA, YNFKEQ. The CDR3 coding sequence is TGTGCCAGCAGCCAAGAGGCCTCCTACAATGAGCAGTTCTTC. Translating gives CASSQEASYNEQFF.